These T cell receptor beta chains were read from a single sample in a study of human T cells and chemical hapten exposure. TCRdb re-derived calls from the RACE reads in MiXCR, one entry per CDR3 protein. Of about 110,000 distinct CDR3 sequences in the sample, around 34% were seen once. The starting material was whole blood, obtained in connection with sensitization to the hapten diphenylcyclopropenone (DPC). The origin of the receptors is a man aged 35 to 55 with alopecia areata. Some clones in this sample may be carry-over from other donors' samples. CDR3s include the opening cysteine and the closing phenylalanine or tryptophan. D genes are given only for firm matches. Not all rows give a size; the values are once, few, many and, for expanded clones, a class.

v_gene,d_gene,abundance,j_gene,CDR3aa,CDR3nt
TRBV11-2,TRBD1,.,TRBJ1-1,CASSFQGAETEAFF,TGTGCCAGCAGCTTTCAGGGGGCTGAGACTGAAGCTTTCTTT
TRBV29-1,.,.,TRBJ2-3,CSSNGGGRADTQYF,TGCAGCTCAAATGGAGGGGGGCGCGCAGATACGCAGTATTTT
TRBV28,.,.,TRBJ2-4,CASPPTKAGRVKNIQYF,TGTGCCAGCCCTCCTACGAAGGCAGGGCGGGTCAAAAACATTCAGTACTTC
TRBV12-3/TRBV12-4,.,.,TRBJ2-3,CASSSSGSTDTQYF,TGTGCCAGCAGTTCAAGCGGGAGCACAGATACGCAGTATTTT
TRBV29-1,.,.,TRBJ2-7,CSVARGTAEQYF,TGCAGCGTTGCCCGGGGGACAGCCGAGCAGTACTTC
TRBV6-2/TRBV6-3,.,.,TRBJ2-1,CASSSPVGDGYNEQFF,TGTGCCAGCAGTTCCCCGGTGGGAGATGGTTACAATGAGCAGTTCTTC
TRBV5-1,.,few,TRBJ2-5,CASYRGDQETQYF,TGCGCCAGCTATAGGGGTGACCAAGAGACCCAGTACTTC
TRBV11-3,TRBD1,.,TRBJ2-5,CASSQRGTGVLRRGTQYF,TGTGCCAGCAGCCAGCGGGGGACAGGGGTACTACGCCGGGGGACCCAGTACTTC
TRBV13,TRBD1,.,TRBJ1-6,CASSSGGSPLHF,TGTGCCAGCAGCTCAGGGGGTTCACCCCTCCACTTT
TRBV15,TRBD2,.,TRBJ2-3,CATSRDKGRLAPSTDTQYF,TGTGCCACCAGCAGAGATAAAGGTCGACTAGCACCTAGCACAGATACGCAGTATTTT